One sample yielded the 10 T cell receptor beta chains listed below, sequenced in a study of blood T cell repertoires in COVID-19. TCRdb's copy holds only in-frame clones and misses some; the assay was immunoSEQ multiplex PCR. The sample lists approximately 220,000 clones; around 90% were seen once. The sequenced sample was PBMCs or T cells enriched from blood (not recorded which). The source is a woman aged 25 to 39 who had recovered from COVID-19.

The genes are TRBV4-2 and TRBJ1-2; no firm D call. The CDR3 contains 16 residues. Per germline, CDR1 LGHNA and CDR2 YNFKEQ. The V end lost 4 bases, the J end lost 3 bases, and 18 bases lay between the germline ends. CDR3 sequence: CASSPAGQTKDYGYTF. CDR3 nucleotide sequence: TGTGCCAGCAGCCCTGCGGGCCAAACAAAAGACTATGGCTACACCTTC.

The V call is TRBV19, the J call TRBJ1-3; possibly TRBD1 for D (6 bases). Germline CDR1 and CDR2: LNHDA and SQIVND (reference sequence). Trimming removed 6 bases from V and 0 bases from J, with 12 bases in between. This CDR3 spans 15 amino acids. CDR3 in amino acids: CASSFAGVSGNTIYF. Here the CDR3 DNA reads TGTGCCAGTAGCTTTGCAGGGGTCTCTGGAAACACCATATATTTT.

V gene TRBV4-3 combines with J gene TRBJ2-7; TRBD2 matches at 9 bases. The CDR3 covers 15 residues. With V trimmed by 1 base and J by 3 bases, 4 bases remained unmatched. Germline values: CDR1 LGHNA, CDR2 YSLEER. The CDR3 nucleotides read TGCGCCAGCAGCCAAGTAGTAGCGGGGGACTACGAGCAGTACTTC. This codes for CASSQVVAGDYEQYF.

The J gene is TRBJ1-4, the V gene TRBV4-3; D perhaps matches TRBD1 (6 bases). Germline V gene lookup returns CDR1 LGHNA and CDR2 YSLEER. The CDR3 has 18 residues. V lost 1 base, J lost 2 bases, and 17 bases lay in between. CDR3 sequence (DNA): TGCGCCAGCAGCCAAGTTCTCGGCAGGGGCTACACTAATGAAAAACTGTTTTTT. Amino acids: CASSQVLGRGYTNEKLFF.

The chain employs TRBV5-4 and TRBJ2-3; weak D call: TRBD2 (5 bases). The germline V gene has CDR1 SGHNT and CDR2 YYREEE (reference sequence). This CDR3 has 17 residues. V lost 2 bases and J 0 bases, leaving 16 bases between the germline ends. Here the CDR3 reads CASSLRRRNPSTDTQYF. The CDR3 bases are TGTGCCAGCAGCTTAAGGAGGAGGAACCCGAGCACAGATACGCAGTATTTT. Full variable domain (outside the CDR3, taken from reference TRBV5-4 and TRBJ2-3): ETGVTQSPTHLIKTRGQQVTLRCSSQSGHNTVSWYQQALGQGPQFIFQYYREEENGRGNFPPRFSGLQFPNYSSELNVNALELDDSALYLCASSLRRRNPSTDTQYFGPGTRLTVL.

The chain is built from TRBV19 and TRBJ2-7, with 9 bases fitting TRBD2. V shed 4 bases, J shed 4 bases, and the junction held 14 bases outside the gene matches. From germline, CDR1 is LNHDA and CDR2 SQIVND (reference sequence). The CDR3 is made up of 17 amino acids. The DNA of the CDR3 is TGTGCCAGTAGTACTAGAGTCGGTAGCGGGGGAAGGTACGAGCAGTACTTC. As protein: CASSTRVGSGGRYEQYF.

The V gene is TRBV5-4, the J gene TRBJ1-5; maybe TRBD1 (6 bases). Trimming removed 2 bases from V and 4 bases from J, with 16 bases in between. Per the germline V gene, CDR1 is SGHNT and CDR2 is YYREEE (reference sequence). This CDR3 spans 16 amino acids. CDR3 sequence: CASSFGPGVVNQPQHF. DNA for the CDR3: TGTGCCAGCAGCTTCGGTCCAGGGGTCGTGAATCAGCCCCAGCATTTT.

The genes are TRBV29-1 and TRBJ1-5; perhaps TRBD1 as D (6 bases). CDR3 length: 13 amino acids. With 5 bases removed from V and 7 bases from J, the gap between germline ends came to 15 bases. The germline V gene encodes CDR1 SQVTM and CDR2 ANQGSEA. The CDR3 DNA reads TGCAGCGTTAGCCCAGGGGACGGGCAGCCCCAGCATTTT. This translates into CSVSPGDGQPQHF.

The chain is built from TRBV19 and TRBJ1-1, with D tentatively TRBD1 (5 bases). Trimming pared 3 bases from V and 3 bases from J, leaving 14 bases between. The CDR3 sequence is 15 residues long. Germline V gene lookup returns CDR1 LNHDA and CDR2 SQIVND (reference sequence). CDR3 sequence: CASSMWARGDTEAFF. The DNA of the CDR3 is TGTGCCAGTAGTATGTGGGCGCGGGGGGACACTGAAGCTTTCTTT.

This clone occurred once. The rearrangement links TRBV7-6 to TRBJ2-1, with 10 bases matching TRBD2. The CDR3 is 17 residues long. The ends lost 2 bases at V and 7 bases at J; junction bases unmatched: 11. Per the germline V gene, CDR1 is SGHVS and CDR2 is FNYEAQ. The CDR3 region is CASSLNPELAGINEQFF. The CDR3 nucleotides read TGTGCCAGCAGCTTAAATCCGGAACTAGCGGGGATTAATGAGCAGTTCTTC. The full variable domain, its missing parts supplied by reference TRBV7-6 and TRBJ2-1, is GAGVSQSPRYKVTKRGQDVALRCDPISGHVSLYWYRQALGQGPEFLTYFNYEAQQDKSGLPNDRFSAERPEGSISTLTIQRTEQRDSAMYRCASSLNPELAGINEQFFGPGTRLTVL.